This T cell receptor beta chain was identified in a study of T-cell memory formation after mild COVID-19. As for the study in general: Clusters of TCRs were largely donor specific. The study's findings and limits: Clones that contracted from day 15 to 85 were balanced CD4/CD8, while later expanders leaned CD4+. Pre-infection memory held some responding clones, suggesting pre-existing cross-reactive T cells responded. Most CD4+ clones that shrank were in CM and EM, while CD8+ ones turned up in EMRA.

This clonotype was seen repeatedly, ten times or more. Its specificity is unknown. TCRdb re-called the 5' RACE reads through MiXCR, storing one row per CDR3 protein. This table has more than 450,000 distinct CDR3 sequences, under 20% appearing once. Between the trimmed V and J ends, which lost 0 bases and 7 bases, there was a span of 14 bases. CDR3 length equals 15 residues. The germline V gene encodes CDR1 SGHKS and CDR2 YYEKEE (reference sequence). The sequence was obtained from an adult woman who had mild COVID-19 (a few samples of this study predate the infection). Cell type and time point are not known. The chain couples TRBV5-5 to TRBJ1-5; maybe TRBD1 (6 bases). Material: PBMCs or a T cell subset sorted from them (not recorded which). The CDR3 DNA reads as TGTGCCAGCAGCTTGGAAAGGCAGGGGCTGCAGCCCCAGCATTTT. It is translated as CASSLERQGLQPQHF. Variable domain in full (rest from reference TRBV5-5 and TRBJ1-5): DAGVTQSPTHLIKTRGQQVTLRCSPISGHKSVSWYQQVLGQGPQFIFQYYEKEERGRGNFPDRFSARQFPNYSSELNVNALLLGDSALYLCASSLERQGLQPQHFGDGTRLSIL.